What follows is one T cell receptor (beta chain) and its context. This specimen belongs to a study of shared clonotypes between healthy human individuals. The method was immunoSEQ multiplex PCR; TCRdb's version includes in-frame clones alone and lacks a portion of them. The sample includes 1.5 million to 1.9 million clones, nearly 99% of them seen just once. In germline, CDR1 is MNHEY, CDR2 SMNVEV (reference sequence). Trimming removed 1 base from V and 4 bases from J; junction bases left unmatched: 13. CDR3 length: 19 residues. The chain carries TRBV27 and TRBJ2-1; TRBD2 matches 10 bases. The source is a man younger than 45 in good health. Sequences were obtained from naive CD4+ T cells sorted from blood. Described subset: CD45RA+ positively selected. The CDR3 sequence is CASSLWEAGGPGRYNEQFF. CDR3 DNA: TGTGCCAGCAGTTTATGGGAAGCGGGAGGGCCTGGGAGATACAATGAGCAGTTCTTC.